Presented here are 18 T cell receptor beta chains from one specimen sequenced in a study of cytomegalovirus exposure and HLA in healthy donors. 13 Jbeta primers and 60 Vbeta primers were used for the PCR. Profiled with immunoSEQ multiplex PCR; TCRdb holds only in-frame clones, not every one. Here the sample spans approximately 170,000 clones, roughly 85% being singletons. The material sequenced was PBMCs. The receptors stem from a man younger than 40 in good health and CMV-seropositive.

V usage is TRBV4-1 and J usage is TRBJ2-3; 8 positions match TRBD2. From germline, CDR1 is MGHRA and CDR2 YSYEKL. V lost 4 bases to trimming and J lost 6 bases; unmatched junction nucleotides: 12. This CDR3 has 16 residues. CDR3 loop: CASSLDRGLAGDTQYF. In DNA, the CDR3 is TGCGCCAGCAGCCTCGACCGAGGACTAGCAGGCGATACGCAGTATTTT.

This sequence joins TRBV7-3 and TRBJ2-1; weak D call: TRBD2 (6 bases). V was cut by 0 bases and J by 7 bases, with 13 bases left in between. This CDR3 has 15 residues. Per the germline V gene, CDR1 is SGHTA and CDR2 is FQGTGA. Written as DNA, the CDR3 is TGTGCCAGCAGCTTAACGGGGGATCGGGGGAATGAGCAGTTCTTC. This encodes CASSLTGDRGNEQFF.

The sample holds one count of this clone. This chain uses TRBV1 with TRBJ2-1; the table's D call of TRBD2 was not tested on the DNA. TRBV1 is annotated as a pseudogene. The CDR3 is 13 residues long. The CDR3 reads CTSSQDGRNEQFF. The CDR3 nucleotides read TGCACCAGCAGCCAAGATGGGAGGAATGAGCAGTTCTTC.

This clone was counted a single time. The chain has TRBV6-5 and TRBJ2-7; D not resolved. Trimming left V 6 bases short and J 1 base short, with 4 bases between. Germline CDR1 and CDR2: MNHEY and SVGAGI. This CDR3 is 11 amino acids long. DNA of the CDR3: TGTGCCAGCAGCCCTTCCTACGAGCAGTACTTC. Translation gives CASSPSYEQYF.

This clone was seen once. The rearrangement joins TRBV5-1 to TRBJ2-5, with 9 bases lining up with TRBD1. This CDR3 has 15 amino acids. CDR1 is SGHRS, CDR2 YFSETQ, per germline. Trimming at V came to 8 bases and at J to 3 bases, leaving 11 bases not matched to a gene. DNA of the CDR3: TGCGCCAGTTCGTCGGACAGGGGTTTGGAAGAGACCCAGTACTTC. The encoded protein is CASSSDRGLEETQYF. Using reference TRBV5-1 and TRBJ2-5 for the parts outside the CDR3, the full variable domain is KAGVTQTPRYLIKTRGQQVTLSCSPISGHRSVSWYQQTPGQGLQFLFEYFSETQRNKGNFPGRFSGRQFSNSRSEMNVSTLELGDSALYLCASSSDRGLEETQYFGPGTRLLVL.

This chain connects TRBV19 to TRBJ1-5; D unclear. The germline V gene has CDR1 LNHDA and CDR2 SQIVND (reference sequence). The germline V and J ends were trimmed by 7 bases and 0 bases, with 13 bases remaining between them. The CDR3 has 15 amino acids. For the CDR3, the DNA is TGTGCCAGTACTCAGATCAGTTATAGCAATCAGCCCCAGCATTTT. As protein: CASTQISYSNQPQHF.

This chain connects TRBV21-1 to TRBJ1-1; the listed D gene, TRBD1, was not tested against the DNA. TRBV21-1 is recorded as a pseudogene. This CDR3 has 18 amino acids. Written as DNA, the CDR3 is TGTGCCAGCAGCAATTTGGGCAGCTTTGCCAGGATTAACACTGAAGCTTTCTTT. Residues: CASSNLGSFARINTEAFF.

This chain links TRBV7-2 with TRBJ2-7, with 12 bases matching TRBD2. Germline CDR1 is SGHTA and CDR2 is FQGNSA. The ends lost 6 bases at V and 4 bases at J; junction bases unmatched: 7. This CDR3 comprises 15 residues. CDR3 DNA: TGTGCCAGCAGTGAAGGACTAGCGGGAATTTACGAGCAGTACTTC. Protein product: CASSEGLAGIYEQYF.

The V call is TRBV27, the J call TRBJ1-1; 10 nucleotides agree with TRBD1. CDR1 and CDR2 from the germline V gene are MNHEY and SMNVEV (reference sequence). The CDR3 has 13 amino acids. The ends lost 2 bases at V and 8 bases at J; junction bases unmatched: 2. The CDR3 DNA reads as TGTGCCAGCAGTTTAGGGACAGGGGTAGAAGCTTTCTTT. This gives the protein CASSLGTGVEAFF.

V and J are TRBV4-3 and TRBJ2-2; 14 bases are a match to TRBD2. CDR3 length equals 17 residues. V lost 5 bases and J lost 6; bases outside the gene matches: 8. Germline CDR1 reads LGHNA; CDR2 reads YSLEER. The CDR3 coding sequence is TGCGCCAGCAGCGACAAAAGACTAGCGGGAGGGCCCGGGGAGCTGTTTTTT. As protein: CASSDKRLAGGPGELFF.

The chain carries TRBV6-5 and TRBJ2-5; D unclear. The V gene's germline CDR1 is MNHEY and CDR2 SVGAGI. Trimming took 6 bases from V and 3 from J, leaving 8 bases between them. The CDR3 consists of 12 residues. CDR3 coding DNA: TGTGCCAGCAGAAGCGCCAAAGAGACCCAGTACTTC. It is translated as CASRSAKETQYF.

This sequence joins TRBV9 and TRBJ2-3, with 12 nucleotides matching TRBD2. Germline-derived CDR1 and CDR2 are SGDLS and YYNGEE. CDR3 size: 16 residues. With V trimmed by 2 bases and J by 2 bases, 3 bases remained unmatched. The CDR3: CASSVASGRATDTQYF. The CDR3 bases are TGTGCCAGCAGCGTGGCTAGCGGGAGGGCCACAGATACGCAGTATTTT.

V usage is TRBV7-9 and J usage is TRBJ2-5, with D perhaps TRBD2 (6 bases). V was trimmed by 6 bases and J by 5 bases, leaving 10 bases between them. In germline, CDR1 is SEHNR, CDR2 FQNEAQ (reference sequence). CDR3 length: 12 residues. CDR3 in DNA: TGTGCCAGCAGACGAGGGACTGAGACCCAGTACTTC. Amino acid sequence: CASRRGTETQYF.

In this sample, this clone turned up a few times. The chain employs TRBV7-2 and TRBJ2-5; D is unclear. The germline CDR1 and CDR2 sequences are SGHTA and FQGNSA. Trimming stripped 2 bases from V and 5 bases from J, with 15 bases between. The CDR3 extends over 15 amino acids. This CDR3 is CASSLSYSNRETQYF. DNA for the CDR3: TGTGCCAGCAGCTTATCGTACAGTAATAGGGAGACCCAGTACTTC.

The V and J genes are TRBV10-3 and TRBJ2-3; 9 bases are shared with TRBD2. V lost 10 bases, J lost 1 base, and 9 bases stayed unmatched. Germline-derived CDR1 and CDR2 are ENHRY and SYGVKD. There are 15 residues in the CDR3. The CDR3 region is CATAQREDGTDTQYF. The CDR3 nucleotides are TGTGCCACCGCCCAGCGGGAGGACGGCACAGATACGCAGTATTTT.

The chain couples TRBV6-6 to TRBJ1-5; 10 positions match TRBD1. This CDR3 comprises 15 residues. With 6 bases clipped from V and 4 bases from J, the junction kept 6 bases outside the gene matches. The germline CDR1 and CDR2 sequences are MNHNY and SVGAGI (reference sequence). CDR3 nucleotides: TGTGCCAGCAGAGAGACAGGGGGCGCGAATCAGCCCCAGCATTTT. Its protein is CASRETGGANQPQHF.

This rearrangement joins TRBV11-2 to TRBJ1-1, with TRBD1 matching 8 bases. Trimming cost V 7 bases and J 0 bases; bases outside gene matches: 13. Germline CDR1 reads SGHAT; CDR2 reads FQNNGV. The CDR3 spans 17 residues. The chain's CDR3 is CASNQPGQGPMNTEAFF. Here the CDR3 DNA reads TGTGCCAGCAACCAACCAGGACAGGGTCCAATGAACACTGAAGCTTTCTTT. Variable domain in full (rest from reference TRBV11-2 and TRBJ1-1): EAGVAQSPRYKIIEKRQSVAFWCNPISGHATLYWYQQILGQGPKLLIQFQNNGVVDDSQLPKDRFSAERLKGVDSTLKIQPAKLEDSAVYLCASNQPGQGPMNTEAFFGQGTRLTVV.

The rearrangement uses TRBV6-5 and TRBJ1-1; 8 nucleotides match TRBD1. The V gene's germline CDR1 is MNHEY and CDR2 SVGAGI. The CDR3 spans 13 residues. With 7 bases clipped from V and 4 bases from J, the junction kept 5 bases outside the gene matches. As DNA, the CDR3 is TGTGCCAGCACGACAGGGGCTGGCACTGAAGCTTTCTTT. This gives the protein CASTTGAGTEAFF.